The present T cell receptor beta chain was sequenced within a study of read filtering for tumor transcriptome and immune sequencing (dated by TCRdb to 2018 to 2020). About the investigation overall: The cohort had around 18 male and approximately 15 female patients with a mean age of about 70 years, ranging from about 47 to 90. By revised international staging, roughly 8 patients were R-ISS I, about 15 were R-ISS II and more than five were R-ISS III. Whole-transcriptome libraries were prepared with the TruSeq RNA Access Library Prep Kit after DNase treatment. TCR-region mapped reads per sample ranged from about 3.5 to 10.27 million with IR-seq versus only roughly 80 to 1273 with RNA-seq. Using the same bone marrow samples, the study ran both targeted immune repertoire sequencing and bulk whole-transcriptome sequencing and then compared the TCR repertoires from each method. One main goal was a read-filtering strategy for immune repertoire data, in particular deciding whether clonotypes backed by only one read should be removed.

TCR libraries were constructed from roughly 380 ng RNA using the Immunoverse kit, and molecular barcoded adaptors covering alpha/delta and beta/gamma chains were employed. The same RNA used for transcriptome sequencing was used for TCR library preparation. Sequencing of TCR libraries was carried out on an Illumina HiSeq 4000 with 2 x 150 cycles. Turning to the authors' computational methods: With MiXCR, TCR reads were aligned to human V, D, J and C references and assembled into CDR3 clonotypes, with quality filtering and error correction included. The tcR package in R was used for analysis of clonotype counts and gene usage diversity. For inspection of raw mapping reads, RNA-seq reads were mapped by STAR aligner version 2.5.3a onto GRCh37 of the human genome. To test how sequencing depth affects detected clonotypes, IR-seq fastq files were randomly downsampled with Seqtk 1.3. Clones were called with MiXCR by TCRdb after fastp trimmed the public reads at Q25, and only in-frame beta chains were retained. Each entry merges the rows of one CDR3 protein and shows their most common DNA and genes. The V and J calls were determined by TCRdb, not by the authors. The sample table records fewer than 45,000 distinct CDR3 sequences; over 10% of these occur just once. Clones ranked in the top ten supply about 30% of the sample.

The V end gives up 1 base and the J end 7 bases, leaving 12 bases in the junction not matched to a gene. CDR1 and CDR2, per the germline V gene, are SGHVS and FNYEAQ. Counted from cysteine to phenylalanine, this CDR3 has 16 amino acids. The sequence is cut down to CDR3 DNA, 48 bases in frame from base 1. Every patient had bone marrow sampled at the time of active disease. Ficoll-Hypaque density gradient centrifugation was used to isolate the bone marrow mononuclear cells. Myeloma plasma cells were removed and CD138-negative cells were obtained by negative selection following labeling with CD138 magnetic microbeads on a MACS separator. Purity of the isolated cells was checked by flow cytometry on an Attune NxT using CD138 antibodies. TRIzol reagent was used to extract total RNA, and a NanoDrop spectrophotometer was used to quantify the extracted RNA. Paired RNA-seq and IR-seq were performed on the CD138-negative bone marrow sample of each patient.

The table lists this clonotype with many counts. Its cognate antigen has yet to be identified. It has no much larger one-base neighbor in the sample; base qualities were not kept. On the study overall, not on this receptor specifically: IR-seq captured clonotypes at much higher depth and more reliably than RNA-seq, and smaller IR-seq throughput sufficed to identify most shared clonotypes. Single-read clonotypes made up 80% to 85% of clonotypes but only about 3.5% of total reads in IR-seq, compared with roughly 70% of clonotypes and 40% to 55% of reads in RNA-seq. The correlation between IR-seq and RNA-seq shared clonotype proportions was increased by removal of single-read clonotypes. The sorted CD138-negative fraction was a mixed bone marrow immune population, not purified T cells.

Material: a population of CD138-negative cells sorted from bone marrow. The intended sense of this specimen's cell subset or site label: bone marrow mononuclear cells depleted of CD138+ plasma/myeloma cells by negative magnetic selection. The clonotype originates from a donor at least 40 years old with multiple myeloma. The rearrangement joined TRBV7-6 to TRBJ2-5; 7 bases in between match TRBD1. The CDR3 has the sequence CASSLGGRRQGVTQYF. The DNA sequence is as follows: TGTGCCAGCAGCTTAGGAGGGCGGCGGCAGGGGGTGACCCAGTACTTC.